A selection of T cell receptor beta chains follows, all from one sample in a study of long-term antiretroviral therapy in people with HIV. Data came from immunoSEQ multiplex PCR; TCRdb stores just in-frame clones and leaves some out. The sample includes some 11,000 clones, more than 80% of them seen just once. Sequenced material: unsorted PBMCs, taken 3.4 years after starting antiretroviral therapy. Every receptor here comes from a man in his forties or fifties with HIV. Both conserved end residues are part of each CDR3. D genes are given only for firm matches. Some rows have no size entry. The others give once, few or many, or a class for an expanded clone.

>NA|NA|TRBV7-2|TRBJ1-2
CASIPGPGPGDGYTF
TGTGCCAGCATACCAGGTCCGGGACCGGGGGATGGCTACACCTTC
>NA|NA|TRBV7-2|TRBJ1-5
CASSLDRDQPQHF
TGTGCCAGCAGCTTAGACAGGGATCAGCCCCAGCATTTT
>NA|NA|TRBV15|TRBJ1-1
CATSTEQGSDTEAFF
TGTGCCACCAGCACCGAACAGGGATCGGACACTGAAGCTTTCTTT
>NA|NA|TRBV15|TRBJ1-4
CATSRSGTTEKLFF
TGTGCCACCAGCAGATCAGGGACAACTGAAAAACTGTTTTTT
>NA|TRBD1|TRBV7-3|TRBJ2-6
CASSLSRGPSGANVLTF
TGTGCCAGCAGCTTAAGCAGGGGGCCTTCTGGGGCCAACGTCCTGACTTTC
>NA|NA|TRBV7-2|TRBJ1-5
CASSLALVNQPQHF
TGTGCCAGCAGCTTAGCGTTGGTGAATCAGCCCCAGCATTTT
>NA|NA|TRBV7-2|TRBJ2-6
CASSRKSTGLWANVLTF
TGTGCCAGCAGCCGAAAAAGTACAGGGCTCTGGGCCAACGTCCTGACTTTC
>NA|NA|TRBV2|TRBJ2-2
CASSDGDPDTGELFF
TGTGCCAGCAGTGATGGGGACCCAGACACCGGGGAGCTGTTTTTT
>NA|NA|TRBV5-1|TRBJ2-1
CASGAENYNEQFF
TGCGCCAGCGGGGCGGAAAACTACAATGAGCAGTTCTTC
>NA|NA|TRBV9|TRBJ2-2
CASSVVGGGELFF
TGTGCCAGCAGCGTAGTAGGTGGCGGGGAGCTGTTTTTT
>NA|NA|TRBV2|TRBJ1-1
CASTGSTTEAFF
TGTGCCAGCACGGGTTCTACCACTGAAGCTTTCTTT
>NA|NA|TRBV5-6|TRBJ2-2
CASNRWNTGELFF
TGTGCCAGCAACCGGTGGAACACCGGGGAGCTGTTTTTT
>NA|TRBD2|TRBV28|TRBJ2-7
CASSRGGSSGSYEQYF
TGTGCCAGCAGCCGGGGGGGGTCTAGCGGCTCCTACGAGCAGTACTTC
>NA|NA|TRBV10-3|TRBJ1-5
CAISESSIGSQPQHF
TGTGCCATCAGTGAGTCATCGATAGGGAGTCAGCCCCAGCATTTT
>NA|NA|TRBV7-9|TRBJ2-7
CASSSRSDYEQYF
TGTGCCAGCAGCTCCCGGAGCGACTACGAGCAGTACTTC
>NA|NA|TRBV28|TRBJ2-3
CASRGMRPSTDTQYF
TGTGCCAGCAGAGGTATGAGGCCAAGCACAGATACGCAGTATTTT
>NA|TRBD1|TRBV10-3|TRBJ1-3
CAIRLDRAGNTIYF
TGTGCCATCAGATTGGACAGGGCTGGAAACACCATATATTTT
>NA|NA|TRBV11-2|TRBJ1-5
CASSLDRLNQPQHF
TGTGCCAGCAGCCTAGACAGACTCAATCAGCCCCAGCATTTT
>NA|TRBD2|TRBV7-9|TRBJ2-5
CASSLTSGSRETQYF
TGTGCCAGCAGCCTAACTAGCGGGAGTAGAGAGACCCAGTACTTC
>NA|NA|TRBV19|TRBJ2-1
CASSITQQHNEQFF
TGTGCCAGTAGTATTACCCAGCAACACAATGAGCAGTTCTTC
>NA|NA|TRBV7-9|TRBJ1-3
CASSLNRPGNTIYF
TGTGCCAGCAGCTTAAATCGTCCGGGAAACACCATATATTTT
>NA|NA|TRBV12-5|TRBJ2-7
CASGLVSSGLQNAYEQYF
TGTGCTAGTGGTTTGGTATCATCGGGACTCCAGAATGCCTACGAGCAGTACTTC
>once|NA|TRBV7-9|TRBJ2-7
CASGDGNYEQYF
TGTGCCAGCGGGGACGGGAACTACGAGCAGTACTTC
>NA|NA|TRBV7-6|TRBJ1-1
CASSSAPGTEAFF
TGTGCCAGCAGCTCGGCCCCCGGCACTGAAGCTTTCTTT